This T cell receptor beta chain was found in a study of blood T cells in healthy people across ages. Healthy individuals of Caucasian origin from Russia, aged about 6 to 90, served as donors. Alongside a J-beta primer mix, a sample-barcoded 5' primer served in a second PCR lasting roughly 7 to 12 cycles. Through a template-switch adaptor with 12 random nucleotides, each cDNA molecule received a tag. TCRdb reprocessed the 5' RACE reads via MiXCR and lists one record per CDR3 protein. The table includes around 1,100,000 distinct CDR3 sequences, 30% to 40% detected once. The specimen sequenced was blood. The clonotype originates from a young man in good health.

DNA of the CDR3: TGCGCCAGCAGGACGGAGAATAATTCACCCCTCCACTTT. Protein: CASRTENNSPLHF. This rearrangement joins TRBV5-1 to TRBJ1-6; D is unresolved. The CDR3 runs to 13 residues. Trimming left V 5 bases short and J 5 bases short, with 8 bases between. Germline CDR1 SGHRS, CDR2 YFSETQ.